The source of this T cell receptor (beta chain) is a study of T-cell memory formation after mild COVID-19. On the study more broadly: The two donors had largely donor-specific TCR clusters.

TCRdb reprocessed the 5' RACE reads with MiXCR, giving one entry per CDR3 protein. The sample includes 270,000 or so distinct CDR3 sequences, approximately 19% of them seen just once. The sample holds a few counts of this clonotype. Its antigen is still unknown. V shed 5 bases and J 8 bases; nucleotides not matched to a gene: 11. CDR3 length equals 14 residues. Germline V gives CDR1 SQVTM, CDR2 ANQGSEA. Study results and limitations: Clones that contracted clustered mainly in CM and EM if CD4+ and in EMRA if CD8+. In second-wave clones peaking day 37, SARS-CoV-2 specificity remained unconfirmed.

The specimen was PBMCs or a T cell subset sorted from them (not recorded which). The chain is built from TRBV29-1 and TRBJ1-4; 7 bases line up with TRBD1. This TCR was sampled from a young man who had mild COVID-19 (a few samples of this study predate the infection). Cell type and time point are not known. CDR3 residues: CSVSVTGSGEKLFF. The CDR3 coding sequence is TGCAGCGTTTCCGTGACAGGGAGCGGCGAAAAACTGTTTTTT.